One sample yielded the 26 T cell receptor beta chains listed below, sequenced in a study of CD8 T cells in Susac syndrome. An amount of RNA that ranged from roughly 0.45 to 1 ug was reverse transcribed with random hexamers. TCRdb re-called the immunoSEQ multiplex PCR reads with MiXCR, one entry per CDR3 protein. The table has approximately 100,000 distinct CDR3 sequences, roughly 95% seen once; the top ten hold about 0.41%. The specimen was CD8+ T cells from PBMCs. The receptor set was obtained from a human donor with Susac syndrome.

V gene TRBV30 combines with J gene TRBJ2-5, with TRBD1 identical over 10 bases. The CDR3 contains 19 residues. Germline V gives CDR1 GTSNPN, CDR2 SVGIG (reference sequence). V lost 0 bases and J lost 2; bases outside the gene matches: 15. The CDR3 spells CAWSVFGRMDRGGQETQYF. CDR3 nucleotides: TGTGCCTGGAGTGTATTTGGCCGGATGGACAGGGGGGGACAAGAGACCCAGTACTTC.

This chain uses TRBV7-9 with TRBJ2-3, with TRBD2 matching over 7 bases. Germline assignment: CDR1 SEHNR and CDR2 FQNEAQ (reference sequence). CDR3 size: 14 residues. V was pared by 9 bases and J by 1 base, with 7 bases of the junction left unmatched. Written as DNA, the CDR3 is TGTGCCAGTCGCCGGGGGGACCGCACAGATACGCAGTATTTT. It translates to CASRRGDRTDTQYF.

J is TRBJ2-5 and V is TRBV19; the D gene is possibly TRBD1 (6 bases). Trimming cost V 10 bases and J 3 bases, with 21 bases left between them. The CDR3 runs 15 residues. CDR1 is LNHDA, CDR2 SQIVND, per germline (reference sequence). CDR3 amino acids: CATPPGAGKEETQYF. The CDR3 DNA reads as TGTGCCACTCCACCAGGGGCTGGAAAGGAAGAGACCCAGTACTTC.

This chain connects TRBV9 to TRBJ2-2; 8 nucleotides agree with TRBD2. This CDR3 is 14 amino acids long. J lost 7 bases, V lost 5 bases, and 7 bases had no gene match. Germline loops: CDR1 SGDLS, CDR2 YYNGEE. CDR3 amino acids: CASSRGGVNGELFF. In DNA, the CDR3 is TGTGCCAGCAGTCGGGGGGGGGTAAACGGGGAGCTGTTTTTT.

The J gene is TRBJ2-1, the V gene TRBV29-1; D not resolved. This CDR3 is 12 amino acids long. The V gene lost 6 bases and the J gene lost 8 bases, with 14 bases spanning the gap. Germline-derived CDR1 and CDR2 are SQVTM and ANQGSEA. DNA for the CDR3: TGCAGCGTCGGCACGCCCATGGATGAGCAGTTCTTC. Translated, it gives CSVGTPMDEQFF.

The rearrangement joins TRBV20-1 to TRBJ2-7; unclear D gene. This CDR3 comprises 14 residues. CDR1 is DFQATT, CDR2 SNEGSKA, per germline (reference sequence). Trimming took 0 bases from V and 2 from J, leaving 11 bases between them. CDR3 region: CSARDDIFPYEQYF. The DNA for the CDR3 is TGCAGTGCTAGAGATGACATTTTCCCCTACGAGCAGTACTTC.

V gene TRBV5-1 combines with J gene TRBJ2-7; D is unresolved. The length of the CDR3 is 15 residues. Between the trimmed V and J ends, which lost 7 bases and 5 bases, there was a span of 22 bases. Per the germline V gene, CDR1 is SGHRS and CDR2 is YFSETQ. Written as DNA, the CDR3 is TGCGCCAGCTCTTTCCTCGACCCCAATAGAGACGAGCAGTACTTC. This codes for CASSFLDPNRDEQYF.

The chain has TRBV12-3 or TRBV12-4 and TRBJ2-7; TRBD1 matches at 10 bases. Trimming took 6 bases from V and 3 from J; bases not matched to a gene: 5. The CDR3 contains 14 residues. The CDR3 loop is CASSADRGNYEQYF. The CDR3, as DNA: TGTGCCAGCAGCGCGGACAGGGGGAACTACGAGCAGTACTTC.

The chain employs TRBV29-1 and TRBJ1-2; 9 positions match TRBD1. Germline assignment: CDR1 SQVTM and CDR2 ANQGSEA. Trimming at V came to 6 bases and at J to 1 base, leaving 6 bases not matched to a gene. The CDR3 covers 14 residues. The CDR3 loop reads CSVGTGPHNYGYTF. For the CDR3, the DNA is TGCAGCGTAGGGACAGGGCCACATAACTATGGCTACACCTTC.

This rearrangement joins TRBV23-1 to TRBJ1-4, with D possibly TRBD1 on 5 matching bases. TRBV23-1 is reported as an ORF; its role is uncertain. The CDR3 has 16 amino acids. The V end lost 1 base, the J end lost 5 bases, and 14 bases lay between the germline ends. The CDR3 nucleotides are TGCGCCAGCAGTCAATTCCCCTTACGGGGCAATGAAAAACTGTTTTTT. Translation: CASSQFPLRGNEKLFF.

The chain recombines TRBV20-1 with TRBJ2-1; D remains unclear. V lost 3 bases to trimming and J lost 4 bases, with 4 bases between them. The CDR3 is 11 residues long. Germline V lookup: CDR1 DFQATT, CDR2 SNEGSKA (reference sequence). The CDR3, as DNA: TGCAGTGCTAGGGTGTACAATGAGCAGTTCTTC. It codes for CSARVYNEQFF.

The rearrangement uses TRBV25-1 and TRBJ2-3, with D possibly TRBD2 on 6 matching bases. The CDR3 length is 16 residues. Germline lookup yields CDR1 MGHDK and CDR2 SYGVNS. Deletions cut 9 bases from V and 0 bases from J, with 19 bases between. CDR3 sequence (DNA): TGTGCCAGTGCTTTGGACGTAGCGGCTAGCACAGATACGCAGTATTTT. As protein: CASALDVAASTDTQYF.

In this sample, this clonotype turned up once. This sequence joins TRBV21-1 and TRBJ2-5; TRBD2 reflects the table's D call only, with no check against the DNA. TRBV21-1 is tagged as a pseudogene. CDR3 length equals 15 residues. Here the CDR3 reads CASSGGEGEQETQYF. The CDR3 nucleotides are TGTGCCAGCAGCGGCGGGGAGGGTGAACAAGAGACCCAGTACTTC.

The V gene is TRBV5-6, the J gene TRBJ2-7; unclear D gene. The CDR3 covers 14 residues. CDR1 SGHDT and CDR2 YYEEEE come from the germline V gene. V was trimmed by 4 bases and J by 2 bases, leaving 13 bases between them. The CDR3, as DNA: TGTGCCAGCAGCGCCACGACGGCGACCTACGAGCAGTACTTC. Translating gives CASSATTATYEQYF.

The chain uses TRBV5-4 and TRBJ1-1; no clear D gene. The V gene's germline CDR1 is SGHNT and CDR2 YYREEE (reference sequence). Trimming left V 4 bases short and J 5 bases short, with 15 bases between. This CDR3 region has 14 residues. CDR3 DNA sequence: TGTGCCAGCAGCACTCCCTCGGAGGGAACTGAAGCTTTCTTT. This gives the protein CASSTPSEGTEAFF.

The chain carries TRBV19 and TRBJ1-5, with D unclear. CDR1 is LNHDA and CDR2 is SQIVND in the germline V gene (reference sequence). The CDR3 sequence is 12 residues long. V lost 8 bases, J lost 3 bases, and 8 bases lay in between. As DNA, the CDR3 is TGTGCCAGTGGCCCCGTCAATCAGCCCCAGCATTTT. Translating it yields CASGPVNQPQHF.

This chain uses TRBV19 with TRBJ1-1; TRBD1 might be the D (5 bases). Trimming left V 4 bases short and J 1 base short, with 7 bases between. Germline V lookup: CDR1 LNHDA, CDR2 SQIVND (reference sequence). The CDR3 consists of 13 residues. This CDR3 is CASSTGRNTEAFF. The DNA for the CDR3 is TGTGCCAGTAGTACGGGACGGAACACTGAAGCTTTCTTT.

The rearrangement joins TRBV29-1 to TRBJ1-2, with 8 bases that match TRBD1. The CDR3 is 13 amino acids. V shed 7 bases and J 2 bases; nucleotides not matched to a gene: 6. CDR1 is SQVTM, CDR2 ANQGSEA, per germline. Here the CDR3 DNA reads TGCAGCGCCCGGACAGGGAAAAACTATGGCTACACCTTC. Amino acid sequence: CSARTGKNYGYTF.

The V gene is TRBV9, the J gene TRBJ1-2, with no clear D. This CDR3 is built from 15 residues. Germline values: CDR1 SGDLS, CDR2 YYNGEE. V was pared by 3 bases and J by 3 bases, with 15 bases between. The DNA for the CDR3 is TGTGCCAGCAGCGGCGATCGGCAGGCCCACTATGGCTACACCTTC. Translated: CASSGDRQAHYGYTF.

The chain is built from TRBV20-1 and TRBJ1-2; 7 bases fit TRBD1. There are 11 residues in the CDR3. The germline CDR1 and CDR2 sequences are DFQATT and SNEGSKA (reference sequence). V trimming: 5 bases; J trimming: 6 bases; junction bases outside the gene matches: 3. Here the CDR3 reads CSALTGNGYTF. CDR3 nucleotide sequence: TGCAGTGCTCTGACAGGGAATGGCTACACCTTC.

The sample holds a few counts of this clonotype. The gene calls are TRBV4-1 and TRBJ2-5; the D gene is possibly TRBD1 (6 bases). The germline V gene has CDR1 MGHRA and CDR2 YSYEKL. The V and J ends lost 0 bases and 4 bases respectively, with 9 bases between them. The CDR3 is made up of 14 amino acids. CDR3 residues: CASSQEGGRETQYF. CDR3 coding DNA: TGCGCCAGCAGCCAAGAAGGGGGTCGAGAGACCCAGTACTTC.

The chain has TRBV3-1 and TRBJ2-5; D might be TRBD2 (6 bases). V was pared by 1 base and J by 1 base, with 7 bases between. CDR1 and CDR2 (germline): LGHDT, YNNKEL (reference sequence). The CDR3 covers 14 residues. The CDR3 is CASSQGSGQETQYF. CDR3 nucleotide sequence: TGTGCCAGCAGCCAAGGTAGCGGCCAAGAGACCCAGTACTTC.

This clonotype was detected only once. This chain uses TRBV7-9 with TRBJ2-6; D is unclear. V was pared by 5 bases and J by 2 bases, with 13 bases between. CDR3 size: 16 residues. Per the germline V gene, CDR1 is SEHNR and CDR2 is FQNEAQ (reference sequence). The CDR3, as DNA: TGTGCCAGCAGCCCTACAGTGGGGACTGGGGCCAACGTCCTGACTTTC. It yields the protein CASSPTVGTGANVLTF.

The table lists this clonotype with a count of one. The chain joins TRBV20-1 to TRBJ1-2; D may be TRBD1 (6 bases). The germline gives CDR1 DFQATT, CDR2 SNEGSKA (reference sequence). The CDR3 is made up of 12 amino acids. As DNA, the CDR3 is TGCACCCCGACCCCAGGGGACTATGGCTACACCTTC. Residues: CTPTPGDYGYTF.

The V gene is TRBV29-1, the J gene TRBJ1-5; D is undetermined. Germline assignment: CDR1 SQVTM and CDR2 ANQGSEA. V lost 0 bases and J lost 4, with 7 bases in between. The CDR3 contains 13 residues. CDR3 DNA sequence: TGCAGCGTTGAAGAAGAGTGGAATCAGCCCCAGCATTTT. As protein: CSVEEEWNQPQHF.

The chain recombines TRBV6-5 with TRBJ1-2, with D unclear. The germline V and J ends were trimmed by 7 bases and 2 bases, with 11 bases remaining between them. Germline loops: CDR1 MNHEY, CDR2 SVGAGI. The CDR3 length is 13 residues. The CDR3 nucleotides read TGTGCCAGCACTAGGTCTCGGAACTATGGCTACACCTTC. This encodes CASTRSRNYGYTF.